This paragraph reports one TCR beta chain. The record originates from a study of CD8 T cells in Susac syndrome. With random hexamers, reverse transcription was performed on about 0.5 to 1 ug of RNA. TCRdb re-called the immunoSEQ multiplex PCR reads through MiXCR, storing one row per CDR3 protein. This sample has 150,000 to 200,000 distinct CDR3 sequences; around 95% occur once, and the top ten carry around 0.093%. The CDR3 covers 17 residues. Germline V CDR1 and CDR2: SQVTM, ANQGSEA. V was clipped by 4 bases and J by 5 bases; unmatched bases: 17. Sequencing of TCR beta, carried out with a high-throughput approach, was applied to CD8+ and CD4+ T cells from the blood. In the multiple sclerosis control group, patients were treatment-naive and had stable or active relapsing-remitting disease.

This TCR was sampled from a human donor with multiple sclerosis. Sequencing used CD4+ T cells from PBMCs. The V gene is TRBV29-1, the J gene TRBJ2-5; 9 positions agree with TRBD2. The DNA of the CDR3 is TGCAGCGTTGGGGGCCTGTGGGGACTAGCTACGGGGGAGACCCAGTACTTC. Protein: CSVGGLWGLATGETQYF.